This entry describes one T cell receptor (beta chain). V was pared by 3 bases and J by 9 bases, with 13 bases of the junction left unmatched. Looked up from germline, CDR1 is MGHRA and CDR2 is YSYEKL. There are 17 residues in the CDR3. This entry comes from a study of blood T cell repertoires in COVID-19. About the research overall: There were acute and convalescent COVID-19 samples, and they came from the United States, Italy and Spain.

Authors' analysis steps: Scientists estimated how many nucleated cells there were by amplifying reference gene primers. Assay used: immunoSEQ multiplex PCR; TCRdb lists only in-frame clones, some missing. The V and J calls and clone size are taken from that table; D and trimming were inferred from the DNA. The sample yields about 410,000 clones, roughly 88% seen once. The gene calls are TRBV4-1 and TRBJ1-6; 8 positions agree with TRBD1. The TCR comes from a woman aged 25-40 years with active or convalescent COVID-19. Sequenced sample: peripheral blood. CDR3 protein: CASSHQLDRGIGSPLHF. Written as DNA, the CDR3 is TGCGCCAGCAGCCATCAACTCGACAGGGGAATCGGTTCACCCCTCCACTTT.